The next 10 T cell receptor beta chains were all read from a single sample in a study of identical twins. TCRdb ran MiXCR on the 5' RACE reads and lists one entry per CDR3 protein. The repertoire holds about 530,000 distinct CDR3 sequences, about 16% seen once, with less than 0.5% in the top ten. These sequences were also reported in another study, on yellow fever vaccine responses in identical twins.

Material for sequencing was CD4+ T cells sorted from blood. All receptors come from a woman between 18 and 29 years old in good health.

This clonotype was found a few times. This sequence joins TRBV15 and TRBJ2-7; 8 positions agree with TRBD2. The V segment lost 1 base and the J segment 5 bases; nucleotides outside the gene matches: 10. Looked up from germline, CDR1 is LNHNV and CDR2 is YYDKDF (reference sequence). This CDR3 contains 16 residues. CDR3 residues: CATSRGSQREKNEQYF. Here the CDR3 DNA reads TGTGCCACCAGCAGAGGGTCCCAGCGGGAGAAAAACGAGCAGTACTTC.

This clonotype showed up just a few times. The chain has TRBV28 and TRBJ1-4; tentatively, D is TRBD1 (5 bases). Germline V gene sequence: CDR1 MDHEN, CDR2 SYDVKM. Trimming pared 8 bases from V and 10 bases from J, leaving 17 bases between. This CDR3 has 13 residues. CDR3 residues: CASVESPQGKLFF. The CDR3 coding sequence is TGTGCCAGCGTGGAATCGCCCCAGGGAAAACTGTTTTTT.

This clonotype was detected ten times or more. The rearrangement links TRBV10-3 to TRBJ2-1; TRBD1 aligns across 7 bases. The V gene end was trimmed by 2 bases and the J gene end by 1 base; junction bases not matched to a gene: 5. The CDR3 spans 16 residues. The V gene's germline CDR1 is ENHRY and CDR2 SYGVKD. This CDR3 reads CAISEATGRSYNEQFF. In nucleotides, the CDR3 is TGTGCCATCAGTGAGGCGACAGGGCGTTCCTACAATGAGCAGTTCTTC.

The chain has TRBV5-1 and TRBJ2-5; tentatively, D is TRBD1 (5 bases). There are 14 residues in the CDR3. In germline, CDR1 is SGHRS, CDR2 YFSETQ. V was shortened by 0 bases and J by 7 bases, with 13 bases between the two germline ends. CDR3 sequence reads: CASSLDRNQGTQYF. CDR3 nucleotides: TGCGCCAGCAGCTTGGACAGGAATCAGGGGACCCAGTACTTC.

The V call is TRBV3-1, the J call TRBJ2-5, with D perhaps TRBD1 (5 bases). Between the trimmed V and J ends, which lost 1 base and 5 bases, there was a span of 11 bases. The germline V gene has CDR1 LGHDT and CDR2 YNNKEL (reference sequence). The CDR3 contains 14 residues. This CDR3 is CASSQATVWETQYF. CDR3 DNA sequence: TGTGCCAGCAGCCAAGCGACAGTATGGGAGACCCAGTACTTC.

This clonotype was observed a few times. The chain couples TRBV7-2 to TRBJ1-4, with D possibly TRBD1 on 5 matching bases. This CDR3 is built from 15 residues. With 2 bases removed from V and 6 bases from J, the gap between germline ends came to 13 bases. Looked up from germline, CDR1 is SGHTA and CDR2 is FQGNSA. CDR3: CASSLRARGDEKLFF. The CDR3, as DNA: TGTGCCAGCAGCTTAAGGGCCCGGGGGGATGAAAAACTGTTTTTT.

The chain links TRBV6-1 to TRBJ2-3; D assignment may be TRBD1 or TRBD2 (6 bases each). V lost 8 bases and J lost 4, with 10 bases in between. Germline CDR1 MNHNS, CDR2 SASEGT. The length of the CDR3 is 12 residues. As DNA, the CDR3 is TGTGCCAGCGGGGGGCCCCCAGATACGCAGTATTTT. This sequence encodes CASGGPPDTQYF.

A single count supports this clonotype. The chain carries TRBV5-1 and TRBJ2-1; D gene unclear. There are 14 residues in the CDR3. The ends were cut back, 0 bases at V and 5 bases at J, with 9 bases in the middle. CDR1 is SGHRS and CDR2 is YFSETQ in the germline V gene. The CDR3 coding sequence is TGCGCCAGCAGCTTGGGCCAGCTCGACAATGAGCAGTTCTTC. It yields the protein CASSLGQLDNEQFF.

This clonotype has more than one count but fewer than ten. J is TRBJ2-3 and V is TRBV7-8; D is undetermined. V lost 2 bases and J lost 5, with 11 bases in between. Germline V gene data show CDR1 as SGHVS and CDR2 as FQNEAQ. The CDR3 sequence is 14 residues long. CDR3 in amino acids: CASSLHGTRDTQYF. In nucleotides, the CDR3 is TGTGCCAGCAGCTTACATGGCACCCGAGATACGCAGTATTTT.

This clonotype was found a few times. The chain joins TRBV10-3 to TRBJ2-6; 7 bases agree with TRBD1. This CDR3 spans 12 amino acids. V gave up 9 bases and J gave up 8 bases; unmatched junction bases: 4. Germline V gene data show CDR1 as ENHRY and CDR2 as SYGVKD. The CDR3 loop is CAITGETNVLTF. CDR3 DNA: TGTGCCATAACAGGGGAAACCAACGTCCTGACTTTC.